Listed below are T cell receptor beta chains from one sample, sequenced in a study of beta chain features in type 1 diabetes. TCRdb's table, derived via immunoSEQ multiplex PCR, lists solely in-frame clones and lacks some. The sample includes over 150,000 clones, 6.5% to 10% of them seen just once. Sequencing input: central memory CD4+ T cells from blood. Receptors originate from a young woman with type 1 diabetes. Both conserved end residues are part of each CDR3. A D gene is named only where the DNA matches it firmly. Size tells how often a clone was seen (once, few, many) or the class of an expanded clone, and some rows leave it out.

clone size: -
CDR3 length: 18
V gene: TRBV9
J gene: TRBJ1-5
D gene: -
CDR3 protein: CASSVWPGNGGSGEPQHF
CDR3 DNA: TGTGCCAGCAGCGTATGGCCCGGGAACGGGGGTTCTGGAGAGCCCCAGCATTTT

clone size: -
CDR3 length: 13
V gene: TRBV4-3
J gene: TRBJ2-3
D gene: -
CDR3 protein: CASSPLLADTQYF
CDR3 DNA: TGCGCCAGCAGCCCACTTCTGGCAGATACGCAGTATTTT

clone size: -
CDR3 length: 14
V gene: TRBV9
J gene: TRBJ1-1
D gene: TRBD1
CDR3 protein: CASTHQGDHTEAFF
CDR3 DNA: TGTGCCAGCACCCACCAGGGGGACCACACTGAAGCTTTCTTT

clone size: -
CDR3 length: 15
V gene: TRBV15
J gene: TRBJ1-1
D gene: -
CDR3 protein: CATSRPSEGNTEAFF
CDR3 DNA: TGTGCCACCAGCAGACCCTCAGAGGGGAACACTGAAGCTTTCTTT

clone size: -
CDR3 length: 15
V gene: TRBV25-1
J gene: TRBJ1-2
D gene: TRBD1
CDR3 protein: CASSESGTGENGYTF
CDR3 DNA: TGTGCCAGCAGTGAATCGGGGACAGGGGAAAATGGCTACACCTTC

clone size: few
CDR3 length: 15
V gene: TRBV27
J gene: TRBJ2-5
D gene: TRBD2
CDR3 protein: CASSLTSGRFETQYF
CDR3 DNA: TGTGCCAGCAGTTTGACTAGCGGGAGGTTTGAGACCCAGTACTTC

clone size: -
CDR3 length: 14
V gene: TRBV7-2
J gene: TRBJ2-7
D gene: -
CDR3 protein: CASSSQAAQYEQYF
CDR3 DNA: TGTGCCAGCAGCTCACAGGCAGCTCAGTACGAGCAGTACTTC

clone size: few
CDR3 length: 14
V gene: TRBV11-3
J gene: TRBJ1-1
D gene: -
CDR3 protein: CASSLESQGSEAFF
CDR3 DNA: TGTGCCAGCAGCTTAGAATCCCAGGGTTCTGAAGCTTTCTTT

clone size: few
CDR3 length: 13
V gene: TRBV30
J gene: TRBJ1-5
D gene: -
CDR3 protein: CAWSGQLNQPQHF
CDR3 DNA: TGTGCCTGGAGCGGACAGCTCAATCAGCCCCAGCATTTT

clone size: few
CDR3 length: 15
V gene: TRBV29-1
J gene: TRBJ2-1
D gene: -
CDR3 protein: CSVTGAQTKYNEQFF
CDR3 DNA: TGCAGCGTTACAGGAGCACAAACTAAATACAATGAGCAGTTCTTC

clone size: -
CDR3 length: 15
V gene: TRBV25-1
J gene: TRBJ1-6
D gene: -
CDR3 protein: CASSERGGDNSPLHF
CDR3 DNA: TGTGCCAGCAGTGAAAGGGGGGGGGATAATTCACCCCTCCACTTT

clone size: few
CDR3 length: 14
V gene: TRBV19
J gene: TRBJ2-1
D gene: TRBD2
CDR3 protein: CASSRLAGGNEQFF
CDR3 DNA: TGTGCCAGTAGTCGACTAGCGGGAGGCAATGAGCAGTTCTTC

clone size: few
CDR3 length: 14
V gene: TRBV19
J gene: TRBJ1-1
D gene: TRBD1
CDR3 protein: CASSTGQGLPEAFF
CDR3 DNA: TGTGCCAGTAGTACCGGACAGGGCCTCCCTGAAGCTTTCTTT